Following are 20 T cell receptor beta chains from one sample sequenced in a study of spatial heterogeneity in lung cancer. Study-wide findings and caveats: Mutation tallies in tumors tracked expanded intratumoral alpha and beta TCR counts.

Their target antigens are unknown. As to time point: sample taken at primary tumor resection. TCRdb recomputed calls from the 5' RACE reads with MiXCR, one row per CDR3 protein. The sample consists of 6,500 to 10,000 distinct CDR3 sequences, around 7% of them appearing once. The input for sequencing was lung tumor tissue, taken at surgery. These receptors were taken from a male donor with early-stage non-small cell lung cancer.

This clonotype is classed as medium-sized. The chain joins TRBV2 to TRBJ2-2; 8 nucleotides align to TRBD2. V lost 5 bases to trimming and J lost 0 bases; unmatched junction nucleotides: 2. Per germline, CDR1 SNHLY and CDR2 FYNNEI. The CDR3 runs to 15 residues. CDR3 residues: CASSLAGPNTGELFF. CDR3 DNA: TGTGCCAGCAGTTTAGCGGGACCGAACACCGGGGAGCTGTTTTTT. Supplemented by reference TRBV2 and TRBJ2-2, the full variable domain reads EPEVTQTPSHQVTQMGQEVILRCVPISNHLYFYWYRQILGQKVEFLVSFYNNEISEKSEIFDDQFSVERPDGSNFTLKIRSTKLEDSAMYFCASSLAGPNTGELFFGEGSRLTVL.

This clonotype was seen ten or more times. V is TRBV7-6 and J is TRBJ2-7, with D perhaps assigned TRBD1 or TRBD2 (5 bases each). Trimming took 3 bases from V and 2 from J, leaving 11 bases between them. The CDR3 spans 14 residues. The germline V gene encodes CDR1 SGHVS and CDR2 FNYEAQ. CDR3 in amino acids: CASSFQTGPYEQYF. Written as DNA, the CDR3 is TGTGCCAGCAGCTTCCAGACGGGGCCCTACGAGCAGTACTTC. Together with reference TRBV7-6 and TRBJ2-7, the CDR3 gives the full variable domain: GAGVSQSPRYKVTKRGQDVALRCDPISGHVSLYWYRQALGQGPEFLTYFNYEAQQDKSGLPNDRFSAERPEGSISTLTIQRTEQRDSAMYRCASSFQTGPYEQYFGPGTRLTVT.

This clonotype has ten or more counts. This chain connects TRBV7-2 to TRBJ2-2, with 7 nucleotides matching TRBD2. This CDR3 comprises 18 residues. CDR1 is SGHTA and CDR2 is FQGNSA in the germline V gene. The trim removed 1 base at V and 6 bases at J, leaving 14 bases unmatched. The CDR3 DNA is TGTGCCAGCAGCTTAGGCTGGAGCGGGACCAGGAATGCCGGGGAGCTGTTTTTT. This sequence encodes CASSLGWSGTRNAGELFF.

This clonotype was counted ten times or more. V usage is TRBV2 and J usage is TRBJ2-3; 8 nucleotides line up with TRBD1. V was clipped by 6 bases and J by 0 bases; unmatched bases: 5. The CDR3 covers 15 residues. Germline V CDR1 and CDR2: SNHLY, FYNNEI. The CDR3 sequence is CASSMTGVSTDTQYF. In nucleotides, the CDR3 is TGTGCCAGCAGCATGACAGGGGTGAGCACAGATACGCAGTATTTT.

This clonotype ranks as medium-sized. The chain recombines TRBV10-3 with TRBJ1-6; D may be TRBD1 (5 bases). Trimming left V 3 bases short and J 7 bases short, with 13 bases between. CDR1 ENHRY and CDR2 SYGVKD come from the germline V gene. CDR3 size: 15 residues. CDR3 DNA: TGTGCCATCAGTGATCGGGGGGAGGGAAATTCACCCCTCCACTTT. It codes for CAISDRGEGNSPLHF.

This clonotype was counted only a few times. This chain links TRBV6-5 with TRBJ2-7; 8 nucleotides match TRBD2. Germline CDR1 and CDR2: MNHEY and SVGAGI. The CDR3 runs to 16 residues. J lost 2 bases, V lost 3 bases, and 9 bases had no gene match. The CDR3 is CASSYGIAGSPYEQYF. DNA for the CDR3: TGTGCCAGCAGTTATGGGATAGCGGGGAGTCCCTACGAGCAGTACTTC.

This clonotype showed up many times. This chain joins TRBV2 and TRBJ2-3, with no clear D. The V end was cut by 8 bases, the J end by 3 bases, with 15 bases between. CDR3 length: 14 amino acids. Germline V gene data show CDR1 as SNHLY and CDR2 as FYNNEI. The CDR3 DNA reads as TGTGCCAGCGGCGTTCTGGGTTATACAGATACGCAGTATTTT. It specifies CASGVLGYTDTQYF.

About this clonotype itself: A read error may produce the germline difference seen at one junction end. CDR3 in amino acids: CTSSEGDHSDSNRPQHF. The CDR3 DNA sequence: TGTACCAGCAGTGAAGGGGACCACAGCGATAGCAATCGGCCCCAGCATTTT. The chain joins TRBV6-1 to TRBJ1-5; D is perhaps TRBD1 (5 bases). The CDR3 length is 17 residues. The germline gives CDR1 MNHNS, CDR2 SASEGT.

This clonotype was observed at least ten times. The CDR3 sequence is CASSPSEGANYGYTF. The CDR3 nucleotides are TGTGCCAGCTCACCTTCGGAGGGAGCTAACTATGGCTACACCTTC. This chain connects TRBV18 to TRBJ1-2, with no clear D. Germline V gives CDR1 KGHSH, CDR2 LQKENI. This CDR3 region has 15 residues. V lost 3 bases, J lost 0 bases, and 11 bases lay in between. Drawing the rest from reference TRBV18 and TRBJ1-2, the complete variable domain is NAGVMQNPRHLVRRRGQEARLRCSPMKGHSHVYWYRQLPEEGLKFMVYLQKENIIDESGMPKERFSAEFPKEGPSILRIQQVVRGDSAAYFCASSPSEGANYGYTFGSGTRLTVV.

By share, this clonotype counts as medium-sized. The rearrangement joins TRBV18 to TRBJ1-2; D is undetermined. The CDR3 totals 14 residues. V was cut by 2 bases and J by 4 bases, with 11 bases left in between. CDR1 is KGHSH and CDR2 is LQKENI in the germline V gene. The CDR3 nucleotides read TGTGCCAGCTCACCAATCGTCCTTTCCTATGGCTACACCTTC. Its translation is CASSPIVLSYGYTF.

Within the sample, this clonotype is medium-sized. This chain joins TRBV6-2 or TRBV6-3 and TRBJ2-7; weak D call: TRBD1 (5 bases). The CDR3 totals 14 residues. V shed 6 bases and J shed 12 bases, with 24 bases lying between them. Germline V gives CDR1 MNHEY, CDR2 SVGEGT. Written as DNA, the CDR3 is TGTGCCAGCAGCGTAAATACTTTCGACAGCCCGCGGTACTTC. Its protein is CASSVNTFDSPRYF.

By frequency in the sample, this clonotype is medium-sized (0.01 to 0.1%). The chain recombines TRBV29-1 with TRBJ2-7; 9 bases map to TRBD1. The germline gives CDR1 SQVTM, CDR2 ANQGSEA. With V trimmed by 6 bases and J by 1 base, 4 bases remained unmatched. This CDR3 region has 13 residues. The CDR3 here is CSVGQGSSYEQYF. DNA of the CDR3: TGCAGCGTGGGACAGGGATCGTCCTACGAGCAGTACTTC.

This clonotype came up many times. This chain joins TRBV12-3 or TRBV12-4 and TRBJ1-5, with D uncertain. This CDR3 spans 14 amino acids. Trimming removed 1 base at V and 0 bases at J, with 4 bases between. CDR3 loop: CASSLGNSNQPQHF. The CDR3 DNA follows: TGTGCCAGCAGTTTAGGGAATAGCAATCAGCCCCAGCATTTT.

This clonotype has at least ten counts. The rearrangement joins TRBV19 to TRBJ2-1; TRBD2 matches 10 bases. CDR1 is LNHDA and CDR2 is SQIVND in the germline V gene (reference sequence). V trimming: 3 bases; J trimming: 3 bases; junction bases outside the gene matches: 8. This CDR3 contains 17 residues. CDR3 nucleotide sequence: TGTGCCAGTAGTATCGGGCGAGCGGGGGGGCGCTACAATGAGCAGTTCTTC. Protein: CASSIGRAGGRYNEQFF. The variable domain in full, with the rest retrieved from reference TRBV19 and TRBJ2-1, is DGGITQSPKYLFRKEGQNVTLSCEQNLNHDAMYWYRQDPGQGLRLIYYSQIVNDFQKGDIAEGYSVSREKKESFPLTVTSAQKNPTAFYLCASSIGRAGGRYNEQFFGPGTRLTVL.

By share, this clonotype counts as medium-sized. The rearrangement uses TRBV6-6 and TRBJ1-4, with D unclear. V was cut by 1 base and J by 4 bases, with 13 bases left in between. There are 16 residues in the CDR3. Germline loops: CDR1 MNHNY, CDR2 SVGAGI (reference sequence). CDR3 sequence reads: CASSYFAGGNNEKLFF. Written as DNA, the CDR3 is TGTGCCAGCAGTTACTTCGCGGGCGGTAATAATGAAAAACTGTTTTTT.

This clonotype was observed at least ten times. V and J are TRBV19 and TRBJ2-7; 12 nucleotides match TRBD2. Germline CDR1 is LNHDA and CDR2 is SQIVND (reference sequence). The ends lost 4 bases at V and 2 bases at J; junction bases unmatched: 3. This CDR3 is 15 amino acids long. CDR3 sequence reads: CASSTWTSGAYEQYF. Written as DNA, the CDR3 is TGTGCCAGTAGTACCTGGACTAGCGGGGCCTACGAGCAGTACTTC.

In its sample, this clonotype ranks as medium-sized. The chain employs TRBV10-3 and TRBJ2-7, with 7 bases that match TRBD1. This CDR3 is 14 amino acids long. Germline assignment: CDR1 ENHRY and CDR2 SYGVKD. V lost 7 bases to trimming and J lost 3 bases; unmatched junction nucleotides: 9. The DNA for the CDR3 is TGTGCCATCAAGTCCGGGACAGCCGTCTACGAGCAGTACTTC. Its protein product is CAIKSGTAVYEQYF.

Ten or more counts support this clonotype. The V gene is TRBV7-6, the J gene TRBJ2-2, with 7 bases identical to TRBD2. The V segment lost 2 bases and the J segment 2 bases; nucleotides outside the gene matches: 5. Germline V CDR1 and CDR2: SGHVS, FNYEAQ. This CDR3 comprises 16 residues. The CDR3 bases are TGTGCCAGCAGCTTATACGGCGGGAGAAACACCGGGGAGCTGTTTTTT. Its translation: CASSLYGGRNTGELFF.

Within the sample, this clonotype is medium-sized. The genes are TRBV10-3 and TRBJ1-2; D perhaps matches TRBD1 (5 bases). The germline V and J ends were trimmed by 0 bases and 0 bases, with 5 bases remaining between them. Germline CDR1 and CDR2: ENHRY and SYGVKD. The CDR3 is 14 residues long. The CDR3 DNA reads TGTGCCATCAGTGAGTCGGGACCTAACTATGGCTACACCTTC. Translation: CAISESGPNYGYTF.

In its sample, this clonotype was seen many times. V usage is TRBV6-5 and J usage is TRBJ2-3; D uncertain. Looked up from germline, CDR1 is MNHEY and CDR2 is SVGAGI. This CDR3 has 13 amino acids. V was cut by 5 bases and J by 5 bases, with 11 bases left in between. Here the CDR3 reads CASSLTWVDTQYF. Written as DNA, the CDR3 is TGTGCCAGCAGTCTGACGTGGGTAGATACGCAGTATTTT.